Included here is one T cell receptor (beta chain) sequence, with context. At one of its ends the junction is not consistent with the germline gene, which may arise from a read error. Researchers took RNA transcripts and amplified the TCR beta CDR3 regions from them. During a first-round RT-PCR of the TCR CDR3, the HTBI primer set was used. TCRdb passed the multiplex PCR reads through MiXCR, listing each CDR3 protein once. The data contain some 620,000 distinct CDR3 sequences, under 20% of them singletons. This sample stems from a study of T cells in Graves' hyperthyroidism and ophthalmopathy. The CDR3 loop spans 13 amino acids. Per the germline V gene, CDR1 is SQVTM and CDR2 is ANQGSEA.

The chain is built from TRBV29-1 and TRBJ2-7; 12 positions match TRBD2. The origin of this receptor is a woman in her twenties or thirties with Graves' hyperthyroidism. The sample consisted of blood. The CDR3 coding sequence is TGCAGCGTGAGACTAGCGGGGGCCTACGAGCGGTACTTC. Translating it yields CSVRLAGAYERYF.